Shown below are 10 T cell receptor beta chains from a single sample sequenced in a study of cytomegalovirus exposure and HLA in healthy donors. The PCR ran on 60 Vbeta and 13 Jbeta primers. TCRdb keeps only in-frame clones here, not all; method: immunoSEQ multiplex PCR. The sample yields about 150,000 clones, over 65% seen once. Sequencing input: PBMCs. These receptors all stem from a man aged 18 to 29 in good health and CMV-seropositive.

As to this clone: One end of the junction varies from germline; a read error may be responsible. This chain connects TRBV28 to TRBJ2-1; TRBD2 agrees at 9 bases. CDR3 length equals 11 residues. Germline CDR1 and CDR2: MDHEN and SYDVKM. CDR3: CASSRRGGPLF. In DNA, the CDR3 is TGTGCCAGCAGCCGGCGGGGGGGCCCCCTCTTC.

The rearrangement joins TRBV27 to TRBJ2-2, with D perhaps TRBD2 (6 bases). The ends were cut back, 3 bases at V and 3 bases at J, with 8 bases in the middle. From germline, CDR1 is MNHEY and CDR2 SMNVEV (reference sequence). This CDR3 spans 14 amino acids. The chain's CDR3 is CASSFREDTGELFF. In DNA form, the CDR3 reads TGTGCCAGCAGTTTTAGGGAGGACACCGGGGAGCTGTTTTTT.

This clone was counted a few times. The rearrangement links TRBV19 to TRBJ1-4, with D hard to call. There are 13 residues in the CDR3. Germline V gene data show CDR1 as LNHDA and CDR2 as SQIVND (reference sequence). With 3 bases removed from V and 7 bases from J, the gap between germline ends came to 9 bases. The CDR3 DNA reads TGTGCCAGTAGTATTGTTTCCGGTGAAAAACTGTTTTTT. Translated, it gives CASSIVSGEKLFF.

This clone was picked up a small number of times. This chain joins TRBV11-3 and TRBJ2-7; TRBD1 is a possible D gene (7 bases). The germline V and J ends were trimmed by 1 base and 6 bases, with 16 bases remaining between them. This CDR3 has 15 residues. Germline V gene sequence: CDR1 SGHNT, CDR2 YENEEA. CDR3 region: CASSLGGTAPSEQYF. In DNA form, the CDR3 reads TGTGCCAGCAGCTTAGGCGGGACAGCTCCGTCCGAGCAGTACTTC.

The rearrangement joins TRBV6-1 to TRBJ2-2; TRBD1 agrees at 9 bases. CDR1 is MNHNS and CDR2 is SASEGT in the germline V gene. V shed 2 bases and J 6 bases; nucleotides not matched to a gene: 7. The CDR3 has 16 amino acids. The CDR3 DNA reads TGTGCCAGCAGTGAACTCGGGACAGGGATGTCCGGGGAGCTGTTTTTT. It specifies CASSELGTGMSGELFF.

J is TRBJ2-1 and V is TRBV10-3; 9 bases align to TRBD2. The CDR3 loop spans 18 amino acids. The germline CDR1 and CDR2 sequences are ENHRY and SYGVKD. V was clipped by 10 bases and J by 5 bases; unmatched bases: 21. The CDR3 nucleotides are TGTGCCACCCAAATGGGGGAATCCTGGCTAGCGGGGAACAATGAGCAGTTCTTC. This encodes CATQMGESWLAGNNEQFF.

J is TRBJ1-1 and V is TRBV5-1, with D possibly being TRBD1 (5 bases). In germline, CDR1 is SGHRS, CDR2 YFSETQ. This CDR3 contains 14 residues. Trimming pared 0 bases from V and 7 bases from J, leaving 13 bases between. CDR3 sequence: CASSLAGVSGEAFF. The CDR3 DNA reads TGCGCCAGCAGCTTGGCGGGGGTGAGTGGTGAAGCTTTCTTT.

This clone has only one observation. This chain uses TRBV5-4 with TRBJ2-1, with no clear D. The CDR3 loop spans 17 amino acids. V lost 5 bases to trimming and J lost 2 bases, with 20 bases between them. Germline V gene data show CDR1 as SGHNT and CDR2 as YYREEE (reference sequence). The CDR3 region has the DNA TGTGCCAGCAGGTACGAGAGGCTCCTTTCCGCCTACAATGAGCAGTTCTTC. Translating gives CASRYERLLSAYNEQFF.

The chain combines TRBV2 with TRBJ2-3; tentatively, D is TRBD2 (7 bases). This CDR3 spans 12 amino acids. V was trimmed by 3 bases and J by 11 bases, leaving 12 bases between them. Germline lookup yields CDR1 SNHLY and CDR2 FYNNEI. The CDR3, as DNA: TGTGCCAGCAGTGAGGGGGGGCGGAGGCAGTATTTT. This encodes CASSEGGRRQYF.

The rearrangement joins TRBV27 to TRBJ2-2, with D possibly being TRBD1 (6 bases). This CDR3 has 12 amino acids. Germline V gene lookup returns CDR1 MNHEY and CDR2 SMNVEV (reference sequence). V was pared by 6 bases and J by 6 bases, with 8 bases between. Here the CDR3 DNA reads TGTGCCAGCAGGGGGACACCCGGGGAGCTGTTTTTT. It yields the protein CASRGTPGELFF.